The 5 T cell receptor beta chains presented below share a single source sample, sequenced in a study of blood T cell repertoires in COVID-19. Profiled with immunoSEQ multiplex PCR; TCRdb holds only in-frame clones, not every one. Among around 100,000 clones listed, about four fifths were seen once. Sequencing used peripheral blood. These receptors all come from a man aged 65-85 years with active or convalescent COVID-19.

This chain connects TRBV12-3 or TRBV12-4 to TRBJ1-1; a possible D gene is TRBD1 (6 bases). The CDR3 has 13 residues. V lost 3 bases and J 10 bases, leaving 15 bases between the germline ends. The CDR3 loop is CASSLMGGAGAFF. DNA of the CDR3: TGTGCCAGCAGTTTGATGGGGGGGGCGGGAGCTTTCTTT.

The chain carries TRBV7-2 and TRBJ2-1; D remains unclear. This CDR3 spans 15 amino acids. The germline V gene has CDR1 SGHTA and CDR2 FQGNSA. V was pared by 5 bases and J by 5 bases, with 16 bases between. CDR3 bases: TGTGCCAGCAGCACCATTTCCGGGTCAAACAATGAGCAGTTCTTC. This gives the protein CASSTISGSNNEQFF.

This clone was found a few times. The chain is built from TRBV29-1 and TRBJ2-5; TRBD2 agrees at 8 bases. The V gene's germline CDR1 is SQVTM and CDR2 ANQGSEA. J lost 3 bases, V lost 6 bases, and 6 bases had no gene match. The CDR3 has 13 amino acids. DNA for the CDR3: TGCAGCGTCTCCAGCGGGAGTGAAGAGACCCAGTACTTC. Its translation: CSVSSGSEETQYF.

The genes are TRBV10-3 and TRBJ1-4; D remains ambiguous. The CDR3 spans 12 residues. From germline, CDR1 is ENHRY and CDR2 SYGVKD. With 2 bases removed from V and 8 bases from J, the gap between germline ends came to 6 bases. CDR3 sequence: CAISEPFEKLFF. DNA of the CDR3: TGTGCCATCAGTGAGCCCTTCGAAAAACTGTTTTTT.

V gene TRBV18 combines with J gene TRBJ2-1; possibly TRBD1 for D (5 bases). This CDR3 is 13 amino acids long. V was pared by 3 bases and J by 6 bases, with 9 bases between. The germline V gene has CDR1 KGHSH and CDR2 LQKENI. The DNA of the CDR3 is TGTGCCAGCTCACCGTTGGGGCCCAATGAGCAGTTCTTC. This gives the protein CASSPLGPNEQFF.